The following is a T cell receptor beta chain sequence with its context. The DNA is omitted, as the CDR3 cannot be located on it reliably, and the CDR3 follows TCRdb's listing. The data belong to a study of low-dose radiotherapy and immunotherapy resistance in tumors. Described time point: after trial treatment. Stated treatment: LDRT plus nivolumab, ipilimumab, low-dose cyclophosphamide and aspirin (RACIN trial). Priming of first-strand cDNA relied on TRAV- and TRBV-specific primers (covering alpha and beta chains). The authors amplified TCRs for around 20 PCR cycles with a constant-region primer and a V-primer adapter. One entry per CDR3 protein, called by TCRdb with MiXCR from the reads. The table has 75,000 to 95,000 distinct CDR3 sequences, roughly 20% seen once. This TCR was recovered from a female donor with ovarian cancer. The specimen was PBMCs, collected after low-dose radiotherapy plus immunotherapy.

The CDR3 loop is CASTSSRAGELFFF. V is TRBV2 and J is TRBJ2-2; TRBD2, the table's D call, lacks a check against the DNA. The CDR3 is made up of 14 amino acids, end residues included. Germline V gene lookup returns CDR1 SNHLY and CDR2 FYNNEI.